This T cell receptor beta chain comes out of a study of early T cells in non-severe SARS-CoV-2 infection. Trimming pared 0 bases from V and 7 bases from J, leaving 19 bases between. This CDR3 comprises 16 residues. The germline V gene has CDR1 LGHNA and CDR2 YSLEER. TCRdb re-derived calls from the 5' RACE reads in MiXCR, one entry per CDR3 protein. The table shows around 55,000 distinct CDR3 sequences, with 6.5% to 7.5% occurring only once. The material sequenced was whole blood, taken at baseline. The TCR sequence derives from an adult who was a healthcare worker with PCR-confirmed SARS-CoV-2 infection or an uninfected control (not recorded which). The chain combines TRBV4-3 with TRBJ2-7; D may correspond to TRBD1 or TRBD2 (7 bases each). The CDR3 coding sequence is TGCGCCAGCAGCCAAGACGGAACAGGGGAGGGTAGTGAGCAGTACTTC. Its protein product is CASSQDGTGEGSEQYF.